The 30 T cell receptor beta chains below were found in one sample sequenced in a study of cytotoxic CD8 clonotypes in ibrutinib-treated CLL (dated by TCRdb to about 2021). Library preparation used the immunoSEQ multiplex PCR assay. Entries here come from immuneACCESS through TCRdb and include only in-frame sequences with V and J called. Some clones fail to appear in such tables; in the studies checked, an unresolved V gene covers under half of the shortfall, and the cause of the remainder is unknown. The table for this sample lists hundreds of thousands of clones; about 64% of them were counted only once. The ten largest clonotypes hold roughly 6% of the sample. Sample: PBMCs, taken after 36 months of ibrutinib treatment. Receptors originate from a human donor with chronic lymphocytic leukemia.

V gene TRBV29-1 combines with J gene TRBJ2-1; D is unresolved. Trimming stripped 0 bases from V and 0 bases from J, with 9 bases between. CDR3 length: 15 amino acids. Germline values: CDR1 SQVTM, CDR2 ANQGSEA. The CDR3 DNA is TGCAGCGTTGAAGAAGGAGTGAGCTCCTACAATGAGCAGTTCTTC. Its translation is CSVEEGVSSYNEQFF.

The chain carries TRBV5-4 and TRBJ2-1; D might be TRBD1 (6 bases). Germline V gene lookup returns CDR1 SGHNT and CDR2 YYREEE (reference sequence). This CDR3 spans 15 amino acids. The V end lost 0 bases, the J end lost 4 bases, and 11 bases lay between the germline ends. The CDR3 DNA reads TGTGCCAGCAGCTTGGACAGGGCCCTTTACAATGAGCAGTTCTTC. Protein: CASSLDRALYNEQFF.

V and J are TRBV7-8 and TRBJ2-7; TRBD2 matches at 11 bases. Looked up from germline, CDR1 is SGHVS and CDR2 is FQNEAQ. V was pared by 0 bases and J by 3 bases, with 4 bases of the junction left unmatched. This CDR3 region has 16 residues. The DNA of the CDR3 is TGTGCCAGCAGCTTAGCGGGCGGGACTAGCGGCTACGAGCAGTACTTC. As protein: CASSLAGGTSGYEQYF. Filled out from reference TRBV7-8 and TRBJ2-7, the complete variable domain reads GAGVSQSPRYKVAKRGQDVALRCDPISGHVSLFWYQQALGQGPEFLTYFQNEAQLDKSGLPSDRFFAERPEGSVSTLKIQRTQQEDSAVYLCASSLAGGTSGYEQYFGPGTRLTVT.

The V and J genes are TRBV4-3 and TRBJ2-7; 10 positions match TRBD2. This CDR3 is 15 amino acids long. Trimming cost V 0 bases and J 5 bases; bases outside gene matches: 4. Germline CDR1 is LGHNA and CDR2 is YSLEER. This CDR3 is CASSQEPSGSNEQYF. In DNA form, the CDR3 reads TGCGCCAGCAGCCAAGAACCTAGCGGGAGCAACGAGCAGTACTTC.

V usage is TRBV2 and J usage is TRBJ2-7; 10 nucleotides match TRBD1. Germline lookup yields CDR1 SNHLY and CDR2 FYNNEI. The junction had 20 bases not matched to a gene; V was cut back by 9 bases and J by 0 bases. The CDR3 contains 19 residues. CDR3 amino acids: CASPYLPGQGSPGSYEQYF. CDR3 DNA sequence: TGTGCCAGTCCCTACCTCCCGGGACAGGGGTCCCCCGGCTCCTACGAGCAGTACTTC.

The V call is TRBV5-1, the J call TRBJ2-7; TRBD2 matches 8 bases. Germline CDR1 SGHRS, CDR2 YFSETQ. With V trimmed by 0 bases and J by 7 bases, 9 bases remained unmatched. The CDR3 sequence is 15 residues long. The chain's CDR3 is CASSLGAGVSREQYF. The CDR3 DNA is TGCGCCAGCAGCTTGGGAGCGGGAGTAAGCCGGGAGCAGTACTTC.

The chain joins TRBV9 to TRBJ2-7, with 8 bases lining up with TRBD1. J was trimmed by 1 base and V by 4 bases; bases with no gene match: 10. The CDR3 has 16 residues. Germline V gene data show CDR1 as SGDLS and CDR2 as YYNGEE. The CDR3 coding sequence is TGTGCCAGCAGCATGGGACAGGCGCACCCGTCCTACGAGCAGTACTTC. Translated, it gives CASSMGQAHPSYEQYF.

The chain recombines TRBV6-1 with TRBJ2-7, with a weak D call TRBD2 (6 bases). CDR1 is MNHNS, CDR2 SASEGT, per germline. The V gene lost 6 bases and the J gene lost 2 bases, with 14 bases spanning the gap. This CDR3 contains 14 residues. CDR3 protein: CASRTSPRPYEQYF. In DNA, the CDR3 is TGTGCCAGCAGGACTAGTCCCCGACCCTACGAGCAGTACTTC.

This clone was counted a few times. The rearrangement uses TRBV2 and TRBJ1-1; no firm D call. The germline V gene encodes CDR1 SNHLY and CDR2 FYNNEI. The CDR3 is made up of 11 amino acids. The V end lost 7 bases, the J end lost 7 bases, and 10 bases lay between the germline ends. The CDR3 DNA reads TGTGCCAGCACCCGGCAAGGTGAAGCTTTCTTT. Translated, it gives CASTRQGEAFF.

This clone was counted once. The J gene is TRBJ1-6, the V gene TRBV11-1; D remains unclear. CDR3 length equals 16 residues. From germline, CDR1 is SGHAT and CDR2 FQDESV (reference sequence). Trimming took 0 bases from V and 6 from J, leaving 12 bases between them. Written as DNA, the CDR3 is TGTGCCAGCAGCTTAGCTCGCGTTCCACGTAATTCACCCCTCCACTTT. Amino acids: CASSLARVPRNSPLHF.

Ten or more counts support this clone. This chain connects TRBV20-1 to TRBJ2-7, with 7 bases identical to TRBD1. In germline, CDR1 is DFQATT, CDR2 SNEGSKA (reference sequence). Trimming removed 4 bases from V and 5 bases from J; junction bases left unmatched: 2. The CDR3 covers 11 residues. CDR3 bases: TGCAGTGCTAAGAGGGGGCACGAGCAGTACTTC. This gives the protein CSAKRGHEQYF.

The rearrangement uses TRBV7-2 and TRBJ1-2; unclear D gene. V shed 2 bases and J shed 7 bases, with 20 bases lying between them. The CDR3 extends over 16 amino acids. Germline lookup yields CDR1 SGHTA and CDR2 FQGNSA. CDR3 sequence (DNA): TGTGCCAGCAGCTTAAATGCCGCCGGCGCACGCAGTGGCTACACCTTC. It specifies CASSLNAAGARSGYTF.

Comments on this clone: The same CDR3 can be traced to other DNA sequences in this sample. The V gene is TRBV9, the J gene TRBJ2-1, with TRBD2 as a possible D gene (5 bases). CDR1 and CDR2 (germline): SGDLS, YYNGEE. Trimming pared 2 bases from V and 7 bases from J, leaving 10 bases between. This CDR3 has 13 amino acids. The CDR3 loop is CASSVTSYNEQFF. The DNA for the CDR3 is TGTGCCAGCAGCGTTACTAGTTATAATGAGCAGTTCTTC.

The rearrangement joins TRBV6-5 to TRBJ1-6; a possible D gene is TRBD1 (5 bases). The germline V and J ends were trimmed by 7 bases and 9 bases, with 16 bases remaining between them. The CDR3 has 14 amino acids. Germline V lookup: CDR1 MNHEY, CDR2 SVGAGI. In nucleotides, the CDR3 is TGTGCCAGCACCCACCGGGGGTTCGGTTCACCCCTCCACTTT. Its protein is CASTHRGFGSPLHF.

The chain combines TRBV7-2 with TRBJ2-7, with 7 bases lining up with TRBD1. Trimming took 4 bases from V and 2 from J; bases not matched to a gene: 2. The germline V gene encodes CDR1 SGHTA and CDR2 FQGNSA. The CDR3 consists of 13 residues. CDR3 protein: CASSSTGTYEQYF. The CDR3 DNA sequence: TGTGCCAGCAGCTCGACAGGGACCTACGAGCAGTACTTC.

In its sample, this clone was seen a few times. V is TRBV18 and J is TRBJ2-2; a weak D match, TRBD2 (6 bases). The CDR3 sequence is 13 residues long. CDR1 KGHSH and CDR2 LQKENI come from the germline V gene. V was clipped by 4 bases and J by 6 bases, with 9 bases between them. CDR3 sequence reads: CASSRRGPGELFF. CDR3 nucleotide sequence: TGTGCCAGCTCACGGAGGGGACCCGGGGAGCTGTTTTTT.

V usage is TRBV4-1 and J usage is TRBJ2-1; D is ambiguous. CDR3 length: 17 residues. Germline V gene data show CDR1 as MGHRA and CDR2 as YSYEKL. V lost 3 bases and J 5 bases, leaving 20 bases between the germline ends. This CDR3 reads CASSQYLLGRPNNEQFF. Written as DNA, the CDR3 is TGCGCCAGCAGCCAGTATCTATTGGGCAGACCAAACAATGAGCAGTTCTTC.

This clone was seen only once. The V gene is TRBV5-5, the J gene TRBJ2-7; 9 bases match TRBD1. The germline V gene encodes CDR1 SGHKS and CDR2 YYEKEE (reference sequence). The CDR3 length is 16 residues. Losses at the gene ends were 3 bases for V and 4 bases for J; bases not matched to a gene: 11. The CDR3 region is CASSWAGTGIMYEQYF. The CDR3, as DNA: TGTGCCAGCAGCTGGGCAGGGACAGGGATAATGTACGAGCAGTACTTC.

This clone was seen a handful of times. As DNA, the CDR3 is TGTGCCAGCAAGCTTTACAAGGACACTGAAGCTTTCTTT. It specifies CASKLYKDTEAFF. The chain combines TRBV6-1 with TRBJ1-1; no reliable D call. This CDR3 has 13 residues. The V end lost 7 bases, the J end lost 3 bases, and 12 bases lay between the germline ends. Germline CDR1 MNHNS, CDR2 SASEGT.

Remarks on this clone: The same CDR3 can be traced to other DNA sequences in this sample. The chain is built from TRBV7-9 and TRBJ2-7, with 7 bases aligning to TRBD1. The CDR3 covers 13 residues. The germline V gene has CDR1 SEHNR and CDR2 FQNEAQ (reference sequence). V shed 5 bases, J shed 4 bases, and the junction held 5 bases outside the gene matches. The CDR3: CASSPGQYYEQYF. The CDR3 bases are TGTGCCAGCAGCCCGGGACAGTATTACGAGCAGTACTTC.

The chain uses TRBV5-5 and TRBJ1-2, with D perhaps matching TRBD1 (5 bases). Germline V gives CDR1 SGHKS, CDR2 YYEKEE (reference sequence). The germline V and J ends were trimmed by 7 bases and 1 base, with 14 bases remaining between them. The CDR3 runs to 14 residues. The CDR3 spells CASALGRNNYGYTF. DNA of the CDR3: TGTGCCAGCGCCCTGGGACGGAATAACTATGGCTACACCTTC.

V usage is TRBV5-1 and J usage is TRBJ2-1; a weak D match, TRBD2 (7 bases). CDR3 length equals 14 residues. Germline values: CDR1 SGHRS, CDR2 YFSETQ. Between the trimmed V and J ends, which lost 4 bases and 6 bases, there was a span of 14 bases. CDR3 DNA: TGCGCCAGCAGCGGGGGGGCCCTTGGCAATGAGCAGTTCTTC. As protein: CASSGGALGNEQFF.

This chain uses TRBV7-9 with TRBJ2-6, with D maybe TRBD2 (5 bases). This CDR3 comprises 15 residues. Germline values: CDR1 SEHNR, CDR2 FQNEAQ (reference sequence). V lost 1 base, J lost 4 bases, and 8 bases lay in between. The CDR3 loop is CASSLEGAGANVLTF. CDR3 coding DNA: TGTGCCAGCAGCTTAGAGGGAGCCGGGGCCAACGTCCTGACTTTC.

The CDR3 spells CASSADRVFDEQYF. The CDR3 DNA reads as TGTGCCAGCTCAGCGGACAGGGTCTTCGACGAGCAGTACTTC. V gene TRBV18 combines with J gene TRBJ2-7, with TRBD1 identical over 8 bases. The germline V gene encodes CDR1 KGHSH and CDR2 LQKENI. The CDR3 spans 14 residues. Trimming took 5 bases from V and 5 from J; bases not matched to a gene: 8.

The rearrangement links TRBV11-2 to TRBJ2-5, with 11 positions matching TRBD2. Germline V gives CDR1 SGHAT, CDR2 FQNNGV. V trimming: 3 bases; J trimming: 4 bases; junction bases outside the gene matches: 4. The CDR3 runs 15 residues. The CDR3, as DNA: TGTGCCAGCAGCTTTTCTGGACTAGCGGGAGAGACCCAGTACTTC. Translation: CASSFSGLAGETQYF.

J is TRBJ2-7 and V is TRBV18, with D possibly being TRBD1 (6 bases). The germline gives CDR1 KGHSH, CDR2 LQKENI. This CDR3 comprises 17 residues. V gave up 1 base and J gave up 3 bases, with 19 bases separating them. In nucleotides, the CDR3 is TGTGCCAGCTCACCACGACAGGCCTTAGGCCTGAACTACGAGCAGTACTTC. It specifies CASSPRQALGLNYEQYF.

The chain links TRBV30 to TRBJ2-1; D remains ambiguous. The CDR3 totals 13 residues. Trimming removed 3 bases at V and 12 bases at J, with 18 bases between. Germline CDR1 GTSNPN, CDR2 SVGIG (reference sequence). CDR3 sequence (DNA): TGTGCCTGGAGCCCCATCCCCCCAATAGGGCAGTTCTTC. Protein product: CAWSPIPPIGQFF.

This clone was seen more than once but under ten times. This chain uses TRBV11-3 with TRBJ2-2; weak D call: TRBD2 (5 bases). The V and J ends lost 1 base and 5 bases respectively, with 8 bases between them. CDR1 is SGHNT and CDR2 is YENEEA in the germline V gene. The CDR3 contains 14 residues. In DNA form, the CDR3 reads TGTGCCAGCAGCTTAGCAAGAGGGACCGGGGAGCTGTTTTTT. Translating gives CASSLARGTGELFF.

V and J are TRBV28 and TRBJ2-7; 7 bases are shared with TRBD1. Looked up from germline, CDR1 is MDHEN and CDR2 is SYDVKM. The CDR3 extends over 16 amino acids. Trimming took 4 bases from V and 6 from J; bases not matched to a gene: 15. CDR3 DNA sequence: TGTGCCAGCAGTTCTTTGACAGGGCGAGGCCCCTCCGAGCAGTACTTC. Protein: CASSSLTGRGPSEQYF.

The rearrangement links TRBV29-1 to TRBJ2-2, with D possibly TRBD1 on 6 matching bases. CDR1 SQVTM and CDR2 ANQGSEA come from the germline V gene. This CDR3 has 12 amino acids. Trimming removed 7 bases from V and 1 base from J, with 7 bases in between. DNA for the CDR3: TGCAGCGCGACAGGGAACACCGGGGAGCTGTTTTTT. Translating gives CSATGNTGELFF.